Presented here are 25 T cell receptor beta chains from one specimen sequenced in a study of cytomegalovirus exposure and HLA in healthy donors. PCR amplification relied on 60 Vbeta primers (plus 13 Jbeta primers). Sequencing was performed with immunoSEQ multiplex PCR; in TCRdb, only in-frame clones are kept and a portion is missing. The data show about 80,000 clones, with approximately 80% seen just once and around 3.4% held by the top ten. The specimen was PBMCs. These receptors originate from a man aged 50 to 59 in good health and CMV-seronegative.

The V and J genes are TRBV30 and TRBJ2-5, with 9 positions matching TRBD2. V lost 6 bases, J lost 6 bases, and 17 bases stayed unmatched. CDR1 is GTSNPN and CDR2 is SVGIG in the germline V gene (reference sequence). The CDR3 runs to 16 residues. In DNA, the CDR3 is TGTGCCTGCTCTCGCGGGGGGGGCGGGGTGCAAAAGACCCAGTACTTC. Residues: CACSRGGGGVQKTQYF.

The chain combines TRBV6-5 with TRBJ1-1, with TRBD1 matching over 9 bases. Germline V gives CDR1 MNHEY, CDR2 SVGAGI. After removal of 2 bases from V and 1 base from J, the junction contained 5 bases not matched to a gene. CDR3 length: 16 amino acids. CDR3 protein: CASSYRGTGTNTEAFF. The CDR3 DNA reads TGTGCCAGCAGTTACAGAGGGACAGGGACGAACACTGAAGCTTTCTTT.

This clone was seen a handful of times. The chain has TRBV4-1 and TRBJ2-2, with TRBD2 identical over 8 bases. The V gene end was trimmed by 3 bases and the J gene end by 8 bases; junction bases not matched to a gene: 11. This CDR3 region has 16 residues. Germline lookup yields CDR1 MGHRA and CDR2 YSYEKL. CDR3 amino acids: CASSQEVGSGVGELFF. The CDR3 DNA follows: TGCGCCAGCAGCCAGGAAGTGGGTAGCGGGGTAGGGGAGCTGTTTTTT.

The genes are TRBV2 and TRBJ2-3; D is undetermined. V lost 8 bases and J lost 2, with 11 bases in between. Per the germline V gene, CDR1 is SNHLY and CDR2 is FYNNEI. This CDR3 has 13 amino acids. The chain's CDR3 is CASVTSNTDTQYF. As DNA, the CDR3 is TGTGCCAGCGTGACTTCTAACACAGATACGCAGTATTTT.

This chain joins TRBV6-5 and TRBJ1-3; weak D call: TRBD1 (6 bases). The CDR3 extends over 15 amino acids. The germline CDR1 and CDR2 sequences are MNHEY and SVGAGI. Trimming cost V 5 bases and J 4 bases, with 15 bases left between them. CDR3 DNA sequence: TGTGCCAGCAGTCTATCACAGGGTTCGGGAAACACCATATATTTT. As protein: CASSLSQGSGNTIYF.

In its sample, this clone was seen once. CDR3 loop: CASSLEGYGRTEAFF. For the CDR3, the DNA is TGTGCCAGCAGCTTGGAGGGGTATGGCCGTACTGAAGCTTTCTTT. The chain carries TRBV5-5 and TRBJ1-1; D is possibly TRBD1 (5 bases). The germline V and J ends were trimmed by 0 bases and 5 bases, with 14 bases remaining between them. Germline lookup yields CDR1 SGHKS and CDR2 YYEKEE (reference sequence). This CDR3 is built from 15 residues.

The chain carries TRBV5-4 and TRBJ1-2; 9 bases agree with TRBD1. The CDR3 covers 14 residues. Germline V CDR1 and CDR2: SGHNT, YYREEE (reference sequence). V was clipped by 5 bases and J by 7 bases; unmatched bases: 9. CDR3 sequence: CASRPTGGSGGYTF. DNA of the CDR3: TGTGCCAGCAGACCGACAGGGGGAAGTGGTGGCTACACCTTC.

Only a few counts were recorded for this clone. The chain joins TRBV5-1 to TRBJ2-5; 10 bases map to TRBD1. The CDR3 sequence is 13 residues long. Trimming cost V 5 bases and J 4 bases; bases outside gene matches: 2. Germline CDR1 reads SGHRS; CDR2 reads YFSETQ. CDR3 protein: CASRRTGGETQYF. The CDR3 DNA reads TGCGCCAGCAGACGGACAGGGGGAGAGACCCAGTACTTC.

The rearrangement joins TRBV7-8 to TRBJ2-7, with 7 bases that match TRBD1. Germline V gene lookup returns CDR1 SGHVS and CDR2 FQNEAQ. CDR3 length equals 14 residues. V dropped 1 base and J dropped 5; count of bases not matched to a gene: 5. The CDR3 loop reads CASSLGGGYDEQYF. The CDR3 DNA reads TGTGCCAGCAGCTTAGGAGGGGGCTATGACGAGCAGTACTTC.

The V and J genes are TRBV6-5 and TRBJ1-2, with D perhaps matching TRBD1 (5 bases). The CDR3 has 15 residues. Germline V gives CDR1 MNHEY, CDR2 SVGAGI. The V and J ends lost 2 bases and 0 bases respectively, with 10 bases between them. The CDR3 DNA sequence: TGTGCCAGCAGTTACGTCCAGGGAACTAACTATGGCTACACCTTC. Protein sequence: CASSYVQGTNYGYTF.

V is TRBV5-8 and J is TRBJ2-5, with 10 bases fitting TRBD2. The CDR3 is made up of 16 amino acids. Trimming at V came to 4 bases and at J to 0 bases, leaving 6 bases not matched to a gene. Looked up from germline, CDR1 is SGHTS and CDR2 is YDEGEE. The CDR3, as DNA: TGTGCCAGCAGCCGTACTAGCGGGGCCTACCAAGAGACCCAGTACTTC. This encodes CASSRTSGAYQETQYF. The variable domain in full, with the rest retrieved from reference TRBV5-8 and TRBJ2-5, is EAGVTQSPTHLIKTRGQQATLRCSPISGHTSVYWYQQALGLGLQFLLWYDEGEERNRGNFPPRFSGRQFPNYSSELNVNALELEDSALYLCASSRTSGAYQETQYFGPGTRLLVL.

The table lists this clone with a count of one. The junction departs from germline at one end; a sequencing error may be responsible. Different DNA sequences within this sample yield the same CDR3. The V call is TRBV7-9, the J call TRBJ2-7; D remains unclear. The germline CDR1 and CDR2 sequences are SEHNR and FQNEAQ (reference sequence). The CDR3 consists of 16 residues. This CDR3 reads CASSLNEVRPSYEQYF. The CDR3 DNA reads as TGTGCCAGCAGCCTCAATGAGGTGCGGCCCTCCTATGAGCAGTACTTC.

This chain connects TRBV2 to TRBJ1-1, with a tentative D call TRBD1 (5 bases). This CDR3 region has 15 residues. V dropped 1 base and J dropped 1 base, with 10 bases sitting between them. Germline V gene lookup returns CDR1 SNHLY and CDR2 FYNNEI. Here the CDR3 DNA reads TGTGCCAGCAGTGAAGTACGGACACCGAACACTGAAGCTTTCTTT. Translating it yields CASSEVRTPNTEAFF. Drawing the rest from reference TRBV2 and TRBJ1-1, the complete variable domain is EPEVTQTPSHQVTQMGQEVILRCVPISNHLYFYWYRQILGQKVEFLVSFYNNEISEKSEIFDDQFSVERPDGSNFTLKIRSTKLEDSAMYFCASSEVRTPNTEAFFGQGTRLTVV.

This chain uses TRBV15 with TRBJ1-1, with 8 bases fitting TRBD1. The CDR3 extends over 13 amino acids. The V gene's germline CDR1 is LNHNV and CDR2 YYDKDF (reference sequence). Trimming at V came to 7 bases and at J to 4 bases, leaving 5 bases not matched to a gene. DNA for the CDR3: TGTGCCACCATGGACAGGGTGGCCACTGAAGCTTTCTTT. Protein: CATMDRVATEAFF.

The rearrangement uses TRBV5-1 and TRBJ1-2; TRBD1 matches 9 bases. CDR1 SGHRS and CDR2 YFSETQ come from the germline V gene. The CDR3 is 16 residues long. J lost 8 bases, V lost 8 bases, and 19 bases had no gene match. The CDR3: CARGERGGQGLLGYTF. CDR3 nucleotide sequence: TGCGCCAGGGGGGAGCGTGGGGGACAGGGCCTTCTGGGCTACACCTTC.

The CDR3 DNA follows: TGTGCCAGCAGCTTCCCCTCCAGGGTAAAAGAGACCCAGTACTTC. This translates into CASSFPSRVKETQYF. V is TRBV7-8 and J is TRBJ2-5, with a weak D call TRBD1 (5 bases). This CDR3 contains 15 residues. Germline-derived CDR1 and CDR2 are SGHVS and FQNEAQ. Between the trimmed V and J ends, which lost 3 bases and 3 bases, there was a span of 14 bases.

This clone has a handful of counts. This chain joins TRBV7-9 and TRBJ1-2; TRBD1 aligns across 7 bases. J gave up 1 base and V 3 bases, and 5 bases lay outside the gene matches. This CDR3 has 15 residues. Germline V lookup: CDR1 SEHNR, CDR2 FQNEAQ (reference sequence). CDR3 coding DNA: TGTGCCAGCAGCTTTACAAGGGACAGTAACTATGGCTACACCTTC. Its translation: CASSFTRDSNYGYTF. Supplemented by reference TRBV7-9 and TRBJ1-2, the full variable domain reads DTGVSQNPRHKITKRGQNVTFRCDPISEHNRLYWYRQTLGQGPEFLTYFQNEAQLEKSRLLSDRFSAERPKGSFSTLEIQRTEQGDSAMYLCASSFTRDSNYGYTFGSGTRLTVV.

The V and J genes are TRBV6-5 and TRBJ2-5, with a tentative D call TRBD2 (5 bases). V lost 2 bases to trimming and J lost 5 bases, with 12 bases between them. The CDR3 contains 14 residues. Germline-derived CDR1 and CDR2 are MNHEY and SVGAGI. The CDR3 loop is CASSYPRTGETQYF. The CDR3 DNA is TGTGCCAGCAGTTACCCTAGGACGGGGGAGACCCAGTACTTC.

The V gene is TRBV11-2, the J gene TRBJ1-2; 9 bases align to TRBD1. CDR1 is SGHAT, CDR2 FQNNGV, per germline. The trim removed 5 bases at V and 4 bases at J, leaving 8 bases unmatched. CDR3 size: 15 residues. CDR3 DNA: TGTGCCAGCAGCCCTCTTGAGACAGGGGGCTATGGCTACACCTTC. This sequence encodes CASSPLETGGYGYTF.

The chain employs TRBV27 and TRBJ1-1, with D possibly TRBD1 on 6 matching bases. This CDR3 comprises 14 residues. Germline V gives CDR1 MNHEY, CDR2 SMNVEV (reference sequence). Trimming cost V 5 bases and J 9 bases, with 19 bases left between them. Here the CDR3 reads CASSPRLPGQKAFF. CDR3 DNA: TGTGCCAGCAGTCCGAGGCTCCCGGGACAAAAAGCTTTCTTT.

The rearrangement joins TRBV6-6 to TRBJ1-4; no definite D call. The V gene's germline CDR1 is MNHNY and CDR2 SVGAGI (reference sequence). The CDR3 covers 13 residues. Trimming took 0 bases from V and 16 from J, leaving 15 bases between them. DNA of the CDR3: TGTGCCAGCAGTTACTCGAGGAGCCAACTGGAGTTTTTT. Encoded protein: CASSYSRSQLEFF.

The V call is TRBV7-6, the J call TRBJ2-5, with TRBD1 as a possible D gene (5 bases). The CDR3 extends over 13 amino acids. V shed 1 base and J shed 10 bases, with 13 bases lying between them. Germline V gene sequence: CDR1 SGHVS, CDR2 FNYEAQ. The CDR3 sequence is CASSLEGKPRQYF. CDR3 bases: TGTGCCAGCAGCTTAGAGGGGAAGCCGCGCCAGTACTTC.

This chain uses TRBV30 with TRBJ1-5; 9 bases map to TRBD1. This CDR3 has 13 residues. Germline CDR1 reads GTSNPN; CDR2 reads SVGIG (reference sequence). Trimming took 3 bases from V and 11 from J; bases not matched to a gene: 8. The CDR3 DNA reads TGTGCCTGGAGCGACCAGACAGGGGGAGCCCAGCATTTT. Protein: CAWSDQTGGAQHF.

This chain links TRBV18 with TRBJ1-3; 8 bases align to TRBD1. Germline V CDR1 and CDR2: KGHSH, LQKENI. With V trimmed by 4 bases and J by 0 bases, 2 bases remained unmatched. This CDR3 comprises 15 residues. CDR3 protein: CASSRGTGSGNTIYF. Written as DNA, the CDR3 is TGTGCCAGCTCACGCGGGACAGGCTCTGGAAACACCATATATTTT.

This rearrangement joins TRBV19 to TRBJ2-2; D is uncertain. The V and J ends lost 2 bases and 8 bases respectively, with 6 bases between them. The CDR3 consists of 12 residues. The germline V gene encodes CDR1 LNHDA and CDR2 SQIVND (reference sequence). CDR3 in amino acids: CASSIWQGELFF. The CDR3 DNA sequence: TGTGCCAGTAGTATATGGCAGGGGGAGCTGTTTTTT.